These T cell receptor beta chains were read from a single sample in a study of T-cell reconstitution after alpha-beta-depleted transplantation in children. One entry per CDR3 protein results from TCRdb running MiXCR on the PCR reads. Of some 600,000 distinct CDR3 sequences listed, roughly 13% were seen once; the top ten hold around 2%. Specimen: PBMCs, mostly from graft donor cells, collected 360 days after TCRalphabeta/CD19-depleted stem cell transplant. The receptors come from a male patient aged 10-17 years who had a stem cell transplant for acute myeloid leukemia, so the T cells may come from the graft donor. CDR3s include the opening cysteine and the closing phenylalanine or tryptophan. The D gene is left open where the match is weak. Not every row has a clone size; where given, it reads once, few, many or a size class.

D gene: .; clone size: many; V gene: TRBV28; J gene: TRBJ2-2; CDR3 protein: CASSFFGGPITGELFF; CDR3 DNA: TGTGCCAGCAGTTTCTTTGGAGGCCCTATCACCGGGGAGCTGTTTTTT
D gene: .; clone size: many; V gene: TRBV6-1; J gene: TRBJ2-4; CDR3 protein: CASRPLSGGAKNIQYF; CDR3 DNA: TGTGCCAGCAGACCCTTGAGTGGGGGAGCCAAAAACATTCAGTACTTC
D gene: TRBD2; clone size: many; V gene: TRBV12-3/TRBV12-4; J gene: TRBJ2-7; CDR3 protein: CASSFVRLAETYEQYF; CDR3 DNA: TGTGCCAGCAGTTTTGTGCGGCTAGCGGAAACCTACGAGCAGTACTTC
D gene: .; clone size: .; V gene: TRBV20-1; J gene: TRBJ1-2; CDR3 protein: CSARATATNYGYTF; CDR3 DNA: TGCAGTGCTAGAGCGACGGCCACTAACTATGGCTACACCTTC
D gene: TRBD2; clone size: .; V gene: TRBV11-3; J gene: TRBJ2-1; CDR3 protein: CASSLYGASGRDEQFF; CDR3 DNA: TGTGCCAGCAGCTTGTACGGGGCTAGCGGGAGGGATGAGCAGTTCTTC
D gene: TRBD2; clone size: few; V gene: TRBV20-1; J gene: TRBJ2-7; CDR3 protein: CSARDFSGDAYEQYF; CDR3 DNA: TGCAGTGCTAGAGACTTTAGCGGGGATGCCTACGAGCAGTACTTC
D gene: .; clone size: many; V gene: TRBV13; J gene: TRBJ2-7; CDR3 protein: CASSLGFSYEQYF; CDR3 DNA: TGTGCCAGCAGCTTAGGCTTCTCCTACGAGCAGTACTTC
D gene: TRBD1; clone size: few; V gene: TRBV20-1; J gene: TRBJ2-7; CDR3 protein: CSSRGTGHHEQYF; CDR3 DNA: TGCAGTTCGAGGGGGACAGGGCACCACGAGCAGTACTTC
D gene: TRBD2; clone size: .; V gene: TRBV20-1; J gene: TRBJ2-7; CDR3 protein: CSAAGLAGAGYEQYF; CDR3 DNA: TGCAGTGCTGCCGGACTAGCGGGGGCCGGCTACGAGCAGTACTTC
D gene: .; clone size: few; V gene: TRBV4-3; J gene: TRBJ2-6; CDR3 protein: CASRSAHQANVLTF; CDR3 DNA: TGCGCCAGCAGAAGCGCTCATCAGGCCAACGTCCTGACTTTC
D gene: .; clone size: .; V gene: TRBV4-3; J gene: TRBJ2-1; CDR3 protein: CASSQDGDSSHIIEQFF; CDR3 DNA: TGCGCCAGCAGCCAAGACGGGGATAGCTCCCATATCATTGAGCAGTTCTTC
D gene: .; clone size: .; V gene: TRBV5-1; J gene: TRBJ1-3; CDR3 protein: CASSPKSSGNTIYF; CDR3 DNA: TGCGCCAGCAGCCCAAAGAGCTCTGGAAACACCATATATTTT
D gene: TRBD2; clone size: few; V gene: TRBV12-3/TRBV12-4; J gene: TRBJ2-5; CDR3 protein: CASSLGTSRETQYF; CDR3 DNA: TGTGCCAGCAGTCTCGGGACTAGTAGGGAGACCCAGTACTTC
D gene: TRBD2; clone size: once; V gene: TRBV28; J gene: TRBJ2-2; CDR3 protein: CASSLWGGRYRVNTGELFF; CDR3 DNA: TGTGCCAGCAGTTTATGGGGCGGGAGATATCGGGTGAACACCGGGGAGCTGTTTTTT
D gene: .; clone size: .; V gene: TRBV11-3; J gene: TRBJ2-1; CDR3 protein: CASSLRGALYNEQFF; CDR3 DNA: TGTGCCAGCAGCTTGCGCGGAGCCCTCTACAATGAGCAGTTCTTC
D gene: .; clone size: few; V gene: TRBV29-1; J gene: TRBJ2-5; CDR3 protein: CSGDDPETQYF; CDR3 DNA: TGCTCGGGAGACGATCCAGAGACCCAGTACTTC
D gene: .; clone size: .; V gene: TRBV12-5; J gene: TRBJ2-1; CDR3 protein: CASGFSGPGINEQFF; CDR3 DNA: TGTGCTAGTGGTTTTTCGGGGCCAGGGATCAATGAGCAGTTCTTC
D gene: TRBD1; clone size: few; V gene: TRBV5-1; J gene: TRBJ2-5; CDR3 protein: CASSLASGTGVLKETQYF; CDR3 DNA: TGCGCCAGCAGCTTGGCTTCCGGGACAGGGGTCCTGAAGGAGACCCAGTACTTC
D gene: .; clone size: few; V gene: TRBV21-1; J gene: TRBJ2-3; CDR3 protein: CASSKAWDQASGTDTQYF; CDR3 DNA: TGTGCCAGCAGCAAAGCTTGGGACCAGGCCTCGGGCACAGATACGCAGTATTTT
D gene: .; clone size: few; V gene: TRBV20-1; J gene: TRBJ2-2; CDR3 protein: CSARAFRESNTGELFF; CDR3 DNA: TGCAGTGCTAGGGCTTTCCGGGAGAGCAACACCGGGGAGCTGTTTTTT
D gene: TRBD2; clone size: few; V gene: TRBV24-1; J gene: TRBJ2-1; CDR3 protein: CATSDPGLAENEQFF; CDR3 DNA: TGTGCCACCAGTGATCCGGGACTAGCGGAGAATGAGCAGTTCTTC
D gene: TRBD1; clone size: .; V gene: TRBV9; J gene: TRBJ1-2; CDR3 protein: CASSVVPTGALYGYTF; CDR3 DNA: TGTGCCAGCAGCGTAGTTCCCACAGGGGCTCTCTATGGCTACACCTTC
D gene: TRBD2; clone size: few; V gene: TRBV5-4; J gene: TRBJ2-3; CDR3 protein: CASSSGTSGSRLATDTQYF; CDR3 DNA: TGTGCCAGCAGCTCGGGGACTAGCGGGAGCAGGCTCGCCACAGATACGCAGTATTTT
D gene: TRBD1; clone size: .; V gene: TRBV15; J gene: TRBJ2-1; CDR3 protein: CATSRHPDRGRRDEQFF; CDR3 DNA: TGTGCCACCAGCAGACATCCTGACAGGGGGAGGCGCGATGAGCAGTTCTTC
D gene: .; clone size: few; V gene: TRBV28; J gene: TRBJ2-7; CDR3 protein: CASSFSSGRRNEQYF; CDR3 DNA: TGTGCCAGCAGTTTTTCTTCCGGGCGGAGGAACGAGCAGTACTTC
D gene: .; clone size: few; V gene: TRBV7-2; J gene: TRBJ2-7; CDR3 protein: CASSSALRGREAYEQYF; CDR3 DNA: TGTGCCAGCAGCTCCGCTCTTAGGGGGCGGGAGGCCTACGAGCAGTACTTC
D gene: TRBD1; clone size: .; V gene: TRBV7-9; J gene: TRBJ2-1; CDR3 protein: CASSPYRGLSYNEQFF; CDR3 DNA: TGTGCCAGCAGCCCCTACAGGGGCCTTTCCTACAATGAGCAGTTCTTC
D gene: TRBD1; clone size: few; V gene: TRBV29-1; J gene: TRBJ1-1; CDR3 protein: CSAFRDRVGLPEAFF; CDR3 DNA: TGCAGCGCTTTCCGGGACAGGGTAGGGCTGCCGGAAGCTTTCTTT
D gene: TRBD2; clone size: few; V gene: TRBV20-1; J gene: TRBJ2-1; CDR3 protein: CSASLAGGVPSYNEQFF; CDR3 DNA: TGCAGTGCTAGCCTAGCGGGAGGGGTTCCCTCCTACAATGAGCAGTTCTTC
D gene: TRBD2; clone size: few; V gene: TRBV6-2/TRBV6-3; J gene: TRBJ2-1; CDR3 protein: CASSYSTRESHPIRNEQFF; CDR3 DNA: TGTGCCAGCAGTTACTCAACGCGGGAGAGCCACCCAATACGGAATGAGCAGTTCTTC
D gene: TRBD1; clone size: .; V gene: TRBV5-5; J gene: TRBJ2-3; CDR3 protein: CASSLGYRGHLTDTQYF; CDR3 DNA: TGTGCCAGCAGCTTGGGTTACAGGGGGCATTTGACAGATACGCAGTATTTT